Listed here is a single T cell receptor (beta chain). This specimen belongs to a study of OX40 agonist ivuxolimab in advanced cancers. Assay used: immunoSEQ multiplex PCR; TCRdb lists only in-frame clones, some missing. The repertoire holds about 84,000 clones, with approximately 88% as singletons. The CDR3 contains 15 residues. The ends lost 4 bases at V and 5 bases at J; junction bases unmatched: 9. Germline CDR1 and CDR2: SGHDT and YYEEEE. The source was CD4+ or CD8+ T cells sorted from blood, collected in a trial of the OX40 agonist ivuxolimab. The J gene is TRBJ2-5, the V gene TRBV5-6, with 9 bases identical to TRBD2. This receptor was identified in an adult with an advanced solid tumor such as melanoma, head and neck, liver or kidney cancer. The CDR3 loop reads CASSLRSGGGETQYF. In DNA, the CDR3 is TGTGCCAGCAGCCTTCGTAGCGGGGGCGGGGAGACCCAGTACTTC.